This TCR beta chain stems from a study of vaccination and CD4 T cells after COVID-19. Once obtained from cultured CD4+ T cells, the DNA was sequenced using the Oncomine TCR Beta short-read assay. In TCRdb, the PCR reads were re-called with MiXCR into one record per CDR3 protein. The sample shows approximately 11,000 distinct CDR3 sequences, about 75% of them seen only once. CDR1 and CDR2 (germline): MNHNS, SASEGT. The CDR3 has 14 residues. V lost 8 bases and J lost 0, with 14 bases in between. Points on this clonotype: Its antigen remains unidentified.

Treatment: approximately 9-day PBMC culture with coronavirus spike peptide pools or control peptides (ViraFEST assay). The sequence was obtained from a human donor who had recovered from COVID-19. The chain couples TRBV6-1 to TRBJ2-7; TRBD2 is a possible D gene (6 bases). The sequencing input was CD4+ T cells from blood, cultured in vitro. The CDR3 DNA reads TGTGCCAGCGTTGGGACTCCCAGCTCCTACGAGCAGTACTTC. Its protein product is CASVGTPSSYEQYF.